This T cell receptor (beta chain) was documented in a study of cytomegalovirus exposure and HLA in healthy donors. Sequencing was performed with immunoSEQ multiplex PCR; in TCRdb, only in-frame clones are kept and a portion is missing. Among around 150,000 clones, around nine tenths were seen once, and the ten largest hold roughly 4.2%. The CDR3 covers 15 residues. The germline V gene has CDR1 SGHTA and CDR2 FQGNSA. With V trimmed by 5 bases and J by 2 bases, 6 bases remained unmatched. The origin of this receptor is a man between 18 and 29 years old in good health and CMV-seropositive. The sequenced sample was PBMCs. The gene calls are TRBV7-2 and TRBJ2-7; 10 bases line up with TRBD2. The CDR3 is CASSLGTSVPYEQYF. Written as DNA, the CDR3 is TGTGCCAGCAGCCTCGGGACTAGCGTTCCCTACGAGCAGTACTTC.